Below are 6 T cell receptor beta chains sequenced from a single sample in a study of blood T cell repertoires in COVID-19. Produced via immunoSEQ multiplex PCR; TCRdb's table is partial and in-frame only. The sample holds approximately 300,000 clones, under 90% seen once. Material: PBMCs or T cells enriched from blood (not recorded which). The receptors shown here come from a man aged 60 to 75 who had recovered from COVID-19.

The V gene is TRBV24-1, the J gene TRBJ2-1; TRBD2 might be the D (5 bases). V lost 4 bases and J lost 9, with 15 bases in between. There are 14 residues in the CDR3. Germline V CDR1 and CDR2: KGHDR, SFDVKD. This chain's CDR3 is CATSDSSPLVEQFF. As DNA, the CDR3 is TGTGCCACCAGTGACTCTAGCCCGCTAGTTGAGCAGTTCTTC.

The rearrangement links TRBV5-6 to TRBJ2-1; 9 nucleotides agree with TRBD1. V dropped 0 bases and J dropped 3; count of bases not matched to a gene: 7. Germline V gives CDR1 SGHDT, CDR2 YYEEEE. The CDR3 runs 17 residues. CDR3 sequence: CASSLARDRVIYNEQFF. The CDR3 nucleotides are TGTGCCAGCAGCTTGGCCAGGGACAGGGTCATCTACAATGAGCAGTTCTTC.

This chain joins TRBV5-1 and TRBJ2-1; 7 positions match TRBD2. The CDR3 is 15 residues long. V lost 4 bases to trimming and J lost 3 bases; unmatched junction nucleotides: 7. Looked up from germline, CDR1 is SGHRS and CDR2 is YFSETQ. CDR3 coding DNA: TGCGCCAGCAGCACCCCTAGCGGTGTCTACAATGAGCAGTTCTTC. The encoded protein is CASSTPSGVYNEQFF.

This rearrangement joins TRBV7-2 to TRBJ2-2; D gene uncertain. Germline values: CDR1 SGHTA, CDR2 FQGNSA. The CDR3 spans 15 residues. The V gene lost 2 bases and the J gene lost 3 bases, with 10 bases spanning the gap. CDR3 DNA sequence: TGTGCCAGCAGCTTAAGGCTAGTAGACACCGGGGAGCTGTTTTTT. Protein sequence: CASSLRLVDTGELFF.

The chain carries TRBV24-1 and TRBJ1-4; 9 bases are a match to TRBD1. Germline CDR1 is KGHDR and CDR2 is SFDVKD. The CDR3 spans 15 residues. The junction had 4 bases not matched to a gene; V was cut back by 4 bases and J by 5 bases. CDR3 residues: CATSDRTGANEKLFF. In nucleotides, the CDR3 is TGTGCCACCAGTGACCGGACAGGGGCAAATGAAAAACTGTTTTTT.

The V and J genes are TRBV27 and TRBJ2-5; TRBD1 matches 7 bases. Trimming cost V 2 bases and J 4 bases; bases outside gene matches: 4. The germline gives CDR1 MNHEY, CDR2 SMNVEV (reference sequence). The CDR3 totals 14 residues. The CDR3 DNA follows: TGTGCCAGCAGTTTACAGGGGGTGCGAGAGACCCAGTACTTC. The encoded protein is CASSLQGVRETQYF.